The 10 T cell receptor beta chains presented below share a single source sample, sequenced in a study of blood T cell repertoires in COVID-19. TCRdb keeps only in-frame clones here, not all; method: immunoSEQ multiplex PCR. The top ten clones hold about a sixth of a sample with 13,000 or so clones, less than 85% of them seen once. Sample: peripheral blood. The origin of the receptors is a man aged 40-55 years with active or convalescent COVID-19.

The V and J genes are TRBV15 and TRBJ2-1, with a possible D match to TRBD1 (5 bases). Trimming cost V 0 bases and J 8 bases, with 11 bases left between them. CDR1 and CDR2 from the germline V gene are LNHNV and YYDKDF (reference sequence). This CDR3 has 14 residues. As DNA, the CDR3 is TGTGCCACCAGCAGAGAACAGGCGGCATATGAGCAGTTCTTC. Encoded protein: CATSREQAAYEQFF.

This clone was recorded a few times. The rearrangement joins TRBV5-1 to TRBJ1-4, with D possibly TRBD1 on 6 matching bases. The length of the CDR3 is 14 residues. V was clipped by 4 bases and J by 5 bases, with 12 bases between them. Germline V lookup: CDR1 SGHRS, CDR2 YFSETQ. CDR3 coding DNA: TGCGCCAGCAGCCAGGGGTCAGGCAATGAAAAACTGTTTTTT. It encodes CASSQGSGNEKLFF. Full variable domain (outside the CDR3, taken from reference TRBV5-1 and TRBJ1-4): KAGVTQTPRYLIKTRGQQVTLSCSPISGHRSVSWYQQTPGQGLQFLFEYFSETQRNKGNFPGRFSGRQFSNSRSEMNVSTLELGDSALYLCASSQGSGNEKLFFGSGTQLSVL.

This chain uses TRBV12-3 or TRBV12-4 with TRBJ1-2; D possibly corresponds to TRBD1 (5 bases). Trimming pared 1 base from V and 7 bases from J, leaving 7 bases between. The CDR3 sequence is 12 residues long. DNA for the CDR3: TGTGCCAGCAGTTTAGGGGGCTTTGGCTACACCTTC. Protein: CASSLGGFGYTF.

The chain recombines TRBV5-6 with TRBJ2-7; TRBD2 might be the D (5 bases). This CDR3 is built from 13 residues. The V gene lost 0 bases and the J gene lost 7 bases, with 11 bases spanning the gap. Germline CDR1 and CDR2: SGHDT and YYEEEE. CDR3 sequence: CASSLGGPGEQYF. CDR3 DNA: TGTGCCAGCAGCTTGGGCGGACCGGGGGAGCAGTACTTC.

This chain connects TRBV5-6 to TRBJ2-7; D uncertain. Trimming shortened V by 0 bases and J by 5 bases, and 3 bases separated the two germline ends. Germline loops: CDR1 SGHDT, CDR2 YYEEEE. The CDR3 contains 11 residues. The CDR3 sequence is CASSLGDEQYF. CDR3 nucleotide sequence: TGTGCCAGCAGCTTGGGAGACGAGCAGTACTTC.

The gene calls are TRBV7-2 and TRBJ2-2, with 10 bases that match TRBD2. CDR1 and CDR2 (germline): SGHTA, FQGNSA. The CDR3 length is 17 residues. Trimming removed 1 base from V and 4 bases from J; junction bases left unmatched: 6. The CDR3 DNA follows: TGTGCCAGCAGCTTAGAGCTAGCGGGGGCCTCCACCGGGGAGCTGTTTTTT. It encodes CASSLELAGASTGELFF.

The CDR3 here is CASSLDQGGSYEQYF. For the CDR3, the DNA is TGTGCCAGCAGCTTGGATCAGGGAGGTTCCTACGAGCAGTACTTC. The J gene is TRBJ2-7, the V gene TRBV5-4; D is possibly TRBD2 (6 bases). The CDR3 runs to 15 residues. The V gene's germline CDR1 is SGHNT and CDR2 YYREEE (reference sequence). The V gene lost 0 bases and the J gene lost 1 base, with 11 bases spanning the gap. The full variable domain, with the rest looked up from reference TRBV5-4 and TRBJ2-7, is ETGVTQSPTHLIKTRGQQVTLRCSSQSGHNTVSWYQQALGQGPQFIFQYYREEENGRGNFPPRFSGLQFPNYSSELNVNALELDDSALYLCASSLDQGGSYEQYFGPGTRLTVT.

The chain combines TRBV4-3 with TRBJ1-1; TRBD1 matches 7 bases. The CDR3 is 16 residues long. V was pared by 3 bases and J by 2 bases, with 9 bases of the junction left unmatched. The germline CDR1 and CDR2 sequences are LGHNA and YSLEER. The CDR3 DNA reads as TGCGCCAGCAGCCATAAGACAGGGCCGCTAAACACTGAAGCTTTCTTT. Its protein is CASSHKTGPLNTEAFF.

This clone was seen a few times. This chain connects TRBV27 to TRBJ1-2, with D maybe TRBD1 (5 bases). The germline V and J ends were trimmed by 0 bases and 4 bases, with 9 bases remaining between them. Per the germline V gene, CDR1 is MNHEY and CDR2 is SMNVEV (reference sequence). This CDR3 contains 14 residues. The CDR3 protein is CASSLSLGPYGYTF. In DNA form, the CDR3 reads TGTGCCAGCAGTTTATCATTGGGGCCCTATGGCTACACCTTC.

This chain's CDR3 is CASRVTLQGWGNEKLFF. CDR3 sequence (DNA): TGTGCCAGCAGAGTCACCCTACAGGGATGGGGGAATGAAAAACTGTTTTTT. The rearrangement links TRBV28 to TRBJ1-4; D perhaps matches TRBD1 (6 bases). V lost 6 bases and J 5 bases, leaving 22 bases between the germline ends. The CDR3 is 17 residues long. CDR1 is MDHEN and CDR2 is SYDVKM in the germline V gene. Supplemented by reference TRBV28 and TRBJ1-4, the full variable domain reads DVKVTQSSRYLVKRTGEKVFLECVQDMDHENMFWYRQDPGLGLRLIYFSYDVKMKEKGDIPEGYSVSREKKERFSLILESASTNQTSMYLCASRVTLQGWGNEKLFFGSGTQLSVL.